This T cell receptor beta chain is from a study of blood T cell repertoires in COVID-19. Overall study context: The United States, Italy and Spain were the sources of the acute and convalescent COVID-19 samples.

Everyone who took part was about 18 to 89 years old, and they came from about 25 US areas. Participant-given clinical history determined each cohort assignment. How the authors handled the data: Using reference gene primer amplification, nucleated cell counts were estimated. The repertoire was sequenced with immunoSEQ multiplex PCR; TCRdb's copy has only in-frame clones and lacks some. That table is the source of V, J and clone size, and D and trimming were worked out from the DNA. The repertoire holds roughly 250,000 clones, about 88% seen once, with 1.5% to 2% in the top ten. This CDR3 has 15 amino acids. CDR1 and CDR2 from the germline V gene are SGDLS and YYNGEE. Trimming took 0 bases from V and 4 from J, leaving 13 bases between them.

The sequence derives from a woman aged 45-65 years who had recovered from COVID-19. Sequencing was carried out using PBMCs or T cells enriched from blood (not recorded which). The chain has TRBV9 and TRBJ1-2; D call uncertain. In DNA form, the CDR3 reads TGTGCCAGCAGCGTAGATTCCGCGGTTTCCTATGGCTACACCTTC. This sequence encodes CASSVDSAVSYGYTF.